This T cell receptor (beta chain) was documented in a study of blood T cell repertoires in COVID-19. Recruitment covered about two dozen US areas and drew participants whose ages spanned roughly 18 to 90 years. No more than 2 weeks before study entry, exposed participants had met a case of COVID-19. In the authors' methods: Reference gene primer amplification in the assay estimated nucleated cell counts. The method was immunoSEQ multiplex PCR; TCRdb's version includes in-frame clones alone and lacks a portion of them. Clonal size and the V and J genes are those of that table, whereas D and trimming came from the DNA. Among hundreds of thousands of clones listed, around 82% were seen once. Germline lookup yields CDR1 SGHVS and CDR2 FQNEAQ. Trimming took 4 bases from V and 7 from J; bases not matched to a gene: 9. This CDR3 has 14 amino acids.

The sequenced sample was PBMCs or T cells enriched from blood (not recorded which). This TCR was sampled from a woman aged 45-60 years who had been exposed to COVID-19. The genes are TRBV7-8 and TRBJ1-1; 7 nucleotides align to TRBD1. CDR3 protein: CASSYRDSLLEAFF. For the CDR3, the DNA is TGTGCCAGCAGCTACCGGGACAGCCTGCTTGAAGCTTTCTTT.